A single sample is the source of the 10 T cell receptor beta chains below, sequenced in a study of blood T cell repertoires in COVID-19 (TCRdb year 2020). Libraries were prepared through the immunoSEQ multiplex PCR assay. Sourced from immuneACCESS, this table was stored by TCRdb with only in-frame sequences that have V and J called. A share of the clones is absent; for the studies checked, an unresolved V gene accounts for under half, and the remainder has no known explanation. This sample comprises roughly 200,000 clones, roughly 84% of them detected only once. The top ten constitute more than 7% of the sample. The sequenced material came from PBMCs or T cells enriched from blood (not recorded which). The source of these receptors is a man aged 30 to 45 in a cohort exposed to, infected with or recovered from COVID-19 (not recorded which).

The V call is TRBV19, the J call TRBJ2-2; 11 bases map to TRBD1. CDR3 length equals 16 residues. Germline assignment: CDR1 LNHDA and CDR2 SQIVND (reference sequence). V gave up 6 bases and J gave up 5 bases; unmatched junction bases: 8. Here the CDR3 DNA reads TGTGCCAGTAGAGAGAAGGACAGGGGGCTTACCGGGGAGCTGTTTTTT. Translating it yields CASREKDRGLTGELFF.

Here the CDR3 reads CASSLPGTGSSGNTIYF. Written as DNA, the CDR3 is TGTGCCAGCAGCTTACCCGGGACAGGTAGCTCTGGAAACACCATATATTTT. The chain links TRBV5-4 to TRBJ1-3; 8 bases map to TRBD1. Germline CDR1 and CDR2: SGHNT and YYREEE (reference sequence). Unmatched junction bases numbered 7, after V lost 2 bases and J lost 0 bases. CDR3 size: 17 residues.

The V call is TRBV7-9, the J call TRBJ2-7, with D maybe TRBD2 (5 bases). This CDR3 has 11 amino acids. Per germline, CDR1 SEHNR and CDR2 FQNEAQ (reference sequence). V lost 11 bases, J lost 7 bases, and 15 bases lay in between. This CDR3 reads CAGVGSGEQYF. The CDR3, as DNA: TGTGCCGGAGTGGGTTCGGGGGAGCAGTACTTC. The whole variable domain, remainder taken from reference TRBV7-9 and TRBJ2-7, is DTGVSQNPRHKITKRGQNVTFRCDPISEHNRLYWYRQTLGQGPEFLTYFQNEAQLEKSRLLSDRFSAERPKGSFSTLEIQRTEQGDSAMYLCAGVGSGEQYFGPGTRLTVT.

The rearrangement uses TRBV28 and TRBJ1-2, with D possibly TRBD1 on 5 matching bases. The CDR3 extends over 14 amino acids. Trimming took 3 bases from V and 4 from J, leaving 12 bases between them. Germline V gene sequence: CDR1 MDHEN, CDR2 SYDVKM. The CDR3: CASSLRTRGYGYTF. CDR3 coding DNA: TGTGCCAGCAGTTTGAGGACAAGGGGCTATGGCTACACCTTC.

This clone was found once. CDR3 DNA: TGCGCCAGCAGCCCCCTTGAGGTGGCCAAAAACATTCAGTACTTC. Translation gives CASSPLEVAKNIQYF. The chain links TRBV5-1 to TRBJ2-4; D not resolved. The ends were cut back, 4 bases at V and 1 base at J, with 12 bases in the middle. The CDR3 length is 15 residues. Looked up from germline, CDR1 is SGHRS and CDR2 is YFSETQ.

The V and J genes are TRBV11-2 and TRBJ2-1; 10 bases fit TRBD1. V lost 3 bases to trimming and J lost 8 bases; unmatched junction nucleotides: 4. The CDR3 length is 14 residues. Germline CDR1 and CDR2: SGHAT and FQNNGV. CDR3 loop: CASSLDRGSDEQFF. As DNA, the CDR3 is TGTGCCAGCAGCTTGGACAGGGGGTCGGATGAGCAGTTCTTC.

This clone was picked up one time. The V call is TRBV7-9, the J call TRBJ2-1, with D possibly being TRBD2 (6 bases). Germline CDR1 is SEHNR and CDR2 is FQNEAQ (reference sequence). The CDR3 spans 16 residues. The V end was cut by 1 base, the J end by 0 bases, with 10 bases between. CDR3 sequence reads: CASSLGRGSSYNEQFF. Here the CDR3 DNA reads TGTGCCAGCAGCTTAGGGAGGGGAAGCTCCTACAATGAGCAGTTCTTC. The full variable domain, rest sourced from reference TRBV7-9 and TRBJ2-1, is DTGVSQNPRHKITKRGQNVTFRCDPISEHNRLYWYRQTLGQGPEFLTYFQNEAQLEKSRLLSDRFSAERPKGSFSTLEIQRTEQGDSAMYLCASSLGRGSSYNEQFFGPGTRLTVL.

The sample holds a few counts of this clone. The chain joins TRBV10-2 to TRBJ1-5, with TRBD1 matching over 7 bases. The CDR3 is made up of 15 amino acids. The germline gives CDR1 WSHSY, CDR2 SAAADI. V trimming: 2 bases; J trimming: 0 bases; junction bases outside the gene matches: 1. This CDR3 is CASSEGQVSNQPQHF. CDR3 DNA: TGCGCCAGCAGTGAGGGACAGGTTAGCAATCAGCCCCAGCATTTT.

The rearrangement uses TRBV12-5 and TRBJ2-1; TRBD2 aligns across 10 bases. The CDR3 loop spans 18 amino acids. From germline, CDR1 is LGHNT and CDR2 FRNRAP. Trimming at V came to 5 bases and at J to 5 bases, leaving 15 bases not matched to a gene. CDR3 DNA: TGTGCTAGTGGTCTCCGGCCCTGGACTAGCGGAGCCCACAATGAGCAGTTCTTC. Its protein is CASGLRPWTSGAHNEQFF.

The CDR3, as DNA: TGTGCCAGCAGTGCTGGGACAGTCGGTGGCTACACCTTC. It is translated as CASSAGTVGGYTF. The J gene is TRBJ1-2, the V gene TRBV12-3 or TRBV12-4; TRBD1 matches at 7 bases. The CDR3 has 13 residues. After removal of 5 bases from V and 7 bases from J, the junction contained 7 bases not matched to a gene.